This entry describes one TCR beta chain. Its target antigen remains unknown. No quality values exist for individual bases; no much larger clone is one base distant. Libraries came from the immunoSEQ multiplex PCR assay. For the multiplex PCR, a mixture combining 60 forward primers for TCR Vbeta segments and 13 reverse primers for TCR Jbeta segments was used. The CDR3 region of rearranged TCR beta genes was amplified from genomic DNA by a multiplex PCR assay. The Illumina HiSeq System was used to sequence the amplified TCR beta libraries as 87-base-pair reads. The authors' analysis ran thus. In a later analysis, roughly 80 million unique TCR beta chains were counted across the 500 to 700 repertoires, and roughly 11 million of these chains were shared by at least two donors. Raw reads were error-corrected and collapsed into unique sequences with a nearest-neighbor algorithm that merged closely related sequences to remove PCR and sequencing errors. V, D and J gene segments were assigned by aligning CDR3 sequences to IMGT reference sequences. Each retained sequence needed at least a six-nucleotide match to both a V gene segment and a J gene segment. A rearrangement counted as productive if the CDR3 had no stop codons and remained in frame with V and J, and every other rearrangement counted as non-productive. CDR3 was defined by IMGT convention, running from the second conserved V-encoded cysteine to the conserved J-encoded phenylalanine. In an earlier analysis of roughly 610 of the donors, sequences lacking an unambiguous match to a single V gene segment were excluded. In an earlier analysis of around 590 of the donors, a V segment was called functional when productive rearrangements were above 56.7%, and segregating when the standard deviation between donors exceeded 5%. A statistical classification framework was built for diagnosing cytomegalovirus status from the catalog of TCR beta chain sequences. In a later analysis, V and J genes were assigned by comparing TCR nucleotide sequences against IMGT/GENE-DB human TR gene sequences. In a later analysis, CDR3 sequences and most-parsimonious VDJ recombination scenarios were assigned using the TCRdist pipeline. In a later analysis, every TCR beta chain was defined by the combination of its CDR3 amino acid sequence and its V-gene family, and reads without a unique V-gene family were dropped. As a way to deal with suspected cross-contamination and a sequencing artifact, a later analysis dropped nearly 600 nucleotide sequences that were highly shared and had low generation probability. A later analysis calculated a clonal expansion index for each public chain from normalized within-repertoire ranks of inferred template counts. In a later analysis, generation probabilities were computed with a VDJ recombination model fitted to out-of-frame rearrangements, and the resulting probabilities were checked against IGoR. In a later analysis, hypergeometric tests were used to score TCR-TCR, TCR-HLA and TCR-CMV co-occurrence, with a repertoire-size bias correction applied to TCR pairs. False discovery rates were estimated in a later analysis by permuting HLA or CMV assignments 20 times. A later analysis grouped co-occurring TCRs with DBSCAN, adding TCRdist sequence similarity when clustering within HLA-allele-positive subsets. Repertoires with fewer than 30,000 or more than 120,000 public chains were left out of co-occurrence clustering, as were five repertoires with anomalous nucleotide sharing. TCRdb provides this immuneACCESS table in a form limited to in-frame rearrangements. Some clones are lacking; in checked studies, under half of them reflect an unresolved V gene, and why the rest are absent is not known. V, J and clone size derive from that table, while D and trimming were established from the DNA sequence. The sample data list over 150,000 clones, and 77% of these were observed just once. Over 2.5% of the sample comes from the top ten.

The source of the sample is a study of cytomegalovirus exposure and HLA in healthy donors listed by TCRdb under 2017. For the study in its entirety: According to an earlier analysis of 587 of the donors, about 179 million T cells yielded 95 million to 140 million unique TCR beta sequences and approximately 300 Gb of sequence data. An early release covering about 600 HLA-typed donors comprised approximately 300 gigabases of sequencing data and about 90 million unique TCR sequences. Among the roughly 410 genotyped donors, 75% to 90% belonged to the genetic ancestry cluster associated with self-reported Caucasian donors. The study was designed to test whether signatures of past pathogen exposure could be identified by cataloging public T cell receptors. The study profiled the T cell repertoires of about 720 subjects by immunosequencing and related them to cytomegalovirus serostatus. Besides the first cohort of more than 650 subjects, a separate validation cohort made up of 120 or so different subjects was used. To predict cytomegalovirus infection status, the study brought together high-throughput TCR immunosequencing, statistical association of individual TCRs with disease status, and machine learning. A later analysis re-analyzed previously published TCR beta repertoires from 650 to 800 donors and added high-resolution HLA genotyping to study TCR occurrence patterns. In the later analysis, no new phenotypic data were used to find candidate immune exposures; instead, reliance was placed on TCR beta sequences and their occurrence across donors. In an earlier analysis of 500 to 650 of the donors, high-throughput TCR beta sequencing was used to judge whether each TCR beta V gene segment behaved as functional or pseudogenic. Donor age, sex, ethnicity and CMV serostatus were compiled alongside the repertoire data. Genome-wide SNP genotypes for about 65% of the roughly 700 donors were used in a later genetic analysis, which treated that subset as a discovery cohort. All discovery cohort repertoires had been generated using a single sequencing platform. Both class I and class II loci were covered by HLA typing, at four-digit resolution. The number of donors typed differed by locus, with about 629-630 for A, B, C, DRB1 and DQB1, roughly 520 for DQA1, over 600 for DPA1, and some 450 for DPB1. Four to six DR-DQ haplotypes were handled as single units for association and clustering, since linkage in the cohort was strong. Across roughly 420 genotyped donors of the cohort, an average of about 220,000 unique TCR beta nucleotide sequences per donor were sequenced, and 15% to 20% of those sequences were non-productive.

The cohort comprised 710 or so healthy bone marrow donors. At the time of sampling, all cohort members were nominally healthy, though unrecorded immune exposures were likely present. The donor was CMV seropositive and belonged to the group of 250 to 300 seropositive cohort members. A peripheral blood sample was collected from each donor, and TCR beta sequencing was performed on peripheral blood mononuclear cells. Genomic DNA was extracted from the blood cell samples with the Qiagen DNeasy Blood Extraction Kit. Via the germline V gene, CDR1 is LGHNA and CDR2 YSLEER. A distance of 10 bases separates the germline ends of V and J, which lose 1 base and 6 bases respectively. Counted from cysteine to phenylalanine, this CDR3 has 14 amino acids. Only the CDR3 region is kept as DNA, spanning 42 bases read in frame from base 1. Results the study describes overall, beyond this receptor: Specific HLA alleles were associated with 15,000 to 20,000 TCR beta sequences at a false discovery rate of 0.05 in a later analysis. A further reported finding was that TCR beta sequences accurately predicted the HLA-A and HLA-B alleles for most subjects in the first cohort. In a later analysis, TCR association rates were found to vary across HLA loci, with the most associated TCRs seen for DRB1 alleles and the fewest for HLA-C alleles. Some IMGT-functional V segments, including TRBV6-2 and TRBV6-3, could not be told apart with the 87-base-pair reads, so those segments were excluded. In a later analysis, most CMV-associated TCR beta chains were found to appear HLA-restricted, with HLA associations seemingly driven largely by CMV exposure. Most TCR sequences were seen in very few donors, while some public TCRs were found in many individuals. Several of the top co-occurrence clusters appeared to be linked to parvovirus B19, influenza, CMV and Epstein-Barr virus, according to a later analysis. In a later analysis, HLA-associated TCR beta chains were found to be more clonally expanded and to have lower generation probabilities than equally common non-associated chains. The cohort was sequenced for TCR beta chains only, and without alpha or paired-chain data the features that could be detected were limited. In a later genetic analysis, fewer N-insertions in productive TCRs were reported among donors in an Asian-associated ancestry cluster than the approximately 670-donor mean. In a later genetic analysis, a missense DCLRE1C variant was associated with V-gene and J-gene trimming of TCR beta chains, and the association was replicated in an independent cohort. The classifier was reported to diagnose cytomegalovirus status with high specificity and sensitivity in both the original and validation cohorts. A few of the identified cytomegalovirus-associated TCR beta chains were confirmed in vitro to be specific for cytomegalovirus antigens. Sequencing depth was assumed to be roughly uniform across donors in the presence/absence analyses, though that assumption may not hold. Assigning TCR associations to individual alleles was difficult when HLA alleles, especially DR and DQ, strongly co-occurred. Because HLA typing was unavailable for some donors at each locus, only the typed subset was used in association tests. The study gave a list of 150 to 200 TCR beta chains associated with cytomegalovirus. Linkage disequilibrium might explain the correlated functional status among segregating V segments, but an unknown experimental factor could not be ruled out. Immune exposure information for the cohort was limited to CMV serostatus. The authors suggested that the approach could potentially be extended to other disease states and immunological phenotypes. Broadly in line with IMGT annotations, most TCR beta V segments showed up in productive rearrangements about 87% or about 30% of the time in an earlier analysis of a few hundred of the donors. Over 15 rarely observed V segments, including chromosome 9 orphons, were excluded from the earlier analysis of approximately 500 of the donors because counts were too low. A cluster of highly shared sequence variants was judged likely to be a technical artifact of the sequencing pipeline.

The chain employs TRBV4-3 and TRBJ2-4, with a tentative D gene TRBD1 over 6 matching bases. The TCR sequence derives from a woman aged 35 to 49 in good health and CMV-seropositive. Sequences were obtained from PBMCs. In nucleotides, the sequence is TGCGCCAGCAGCCAAGTTGGCAGGGGAAACATTCAGTACTTC. This encodes CASSQVGRGNIQYF.